This T cell receptor beta chain was sequenced during a study of blood T cell repertoires in COVID-19. Overall study context: The analysed material was cDNA or gDNA that came from T cells, B-cell-depleted T cells, or PBMCs.

Per the original data handling: Using reference gene primer amplification, nucleated cell counts were estimated. TCRdb's table, derived via immunoSEQ multiplex PCR, lists solely in-frame clones and lacks some. V, J and clone size reflect that table, while D and trimming were determined from the DNA. The sample carries around 200,000 clones, about nine tenths recorded once. Adults between roughly 18 and 90 years of age took part from under 25 US areas. CDR1 SNHLY and CDR2 FYNNEI come from the germline V gene. The CDR3 contains 12 residues. The V gene lost 6 bases and the J gene lost 6 bases, with 9 bases spanning the gap.

The source material was PBMCs or T cells enriched from blood (not recorded which). This receptor was taken from a middle-aged woman with acute COVID-19. This rearrangement joins TRBV2 to TRBJ1-5, with a tentative D call TRBD1 (5 bases). The CDR3 DNA sequence: TGTGCCAGCAGGGAGGGGAGTCAGCCCCAGCATTTT. Residues: CASREGSQPQHF.